This passage covers 27 T cell receptor beta chains from one sample sequenced in a study of T cell responses to AZD1222 COVID-19 vaccine. Libraries were prepared by immunoSEQ multiplex PCR; TCRdb keeps only in-frame clonotypes and omits some of them. The sample consists of approximately 110,000 clones, about 85% of them appearing once. Source: peripheral blood, taken 28 days after the second AZD1222 dose. Every receptor here comes from an adult who received the AZD1222 COVID-19 vaccine.

The CDR3 sequence is CATSDNQGGNQPQHF. The CDR3 coding sequence is TGTGCCACCAGTGATAACCAGGGTGGCAATCAGCCCCAGCATTTT. The gene calls are TRBV24-1 and TRBJ1-5, with D possibly being TRBD1 (5 bases). Germline values: CDR1 KGHDR, CDR2 SFDVKD. Trimming stripped 3 bases from V and 2 bases from J, with 10 bases between. This CDR3 region has 15 residues.

The chain carries TRBV15 and TRBJ2-3; D tentatively reads TRBD1 or TRBD2 (5 bases each). CDR3 length equals 15 residues. Germline CDR1 and CDR2: LNHNV and YYDKDF (reference sequence). Trimming pared 3 bases from V and 2 bases from J, leaving 12 bases between. The CDR3 sequence: CATSRRPGTTDTQYF. The CDR3 nucleotides are TGTGCCACCAGCAGGCGCCCCGGGACCACAGATACGCAGTATTTT.

This clone was seen more than once but under ten times. The chain has TRBV5-6 and TRBJ2-6; D possibly corresponds to TRBD2 (6 bases). V lost 4 bases to trimming and J lost 0 bases, with 17 bases between them. This CDR3 is 18 amino acids long. Germline V gene sequence: CDR1 SGHDT, CDR2 YYEEEE. CDR3 bases: TGTGCCAGCAGCGAGGATGGGACTTCCTTCTCTGGGGCCAACGTCCTGACTTTC. Protein product: CASSEDGTSFSGANVLTF.

This clone has more than one count but fewer than ten. The V call is TRBV7-2, the J call TRBJ2-3; 9 bases align to TRBD2. The junction had 3 bases not matched to a gene; V was cut back by 4 bases and J by 4 bases. The CDR3 totals 14 residues. The germline V gene has CDR1 SGHTA and CDR2 FQGNSA. The CDR3 DNA is TGTGCCAGCAGCTCCGGACTAGCGCCAGATACGCAGTATTTT. The encoded protein is CASSSGLAPDTQYF.

The V call is TRBV4-1, the J call TRBJ1-4; 7 positions match TRBD1. In germline, CDR1 is MGHRA, CDR2 YSYEKL. The CDR3 covers 16 residues. The V and J ends lost 2 bases and 3 bases, in that order; junction bases with no gene match: 6. DNA for the CDR3: TGCGCCAGCAGCCAATCCCAACAGGGGCCTAATGAAAAACTGTTTTTT. It is translated as CASSQSQQGPNEKLFF.

This chain uses TRBV13 with TRBJ2-2; 9 bases align to TRBD1. CDR1 and CDR2 from the germline V gene are PRHDT and FYEKMQ (reference sequence). The CDR3 is 16 residues long. The junction had 3 bases not matched to a gene; V was cut back by 3 bases and J by 1 base. CDR3 coding DNA: TGTGCCAGCAGCTTTTCGGGACAGGGGAACACCGGGGAGCTGTTTTTT. Protein sequence: CASSFSGQGNTGELFF.

CDR3 sequence: CASSAGTPNYGYTF. CDR3 bases: TGTGCCAGCAGCGCCGGGACACCCAACTATGGCTACACCTTC. This chain uses TRBV5-5 with TRBJ1-2; D is possibly TRBD1 (6 bases). The V gene lost 4 bases and the J gene lost 2 bases, with 12 bases spanning the gap. CDR3 size: 14 residues. From germline, CDR1 is SGHKS and CDR2 YYEKEE (reference sequence).

The J gene is TRBJ1-2, the V gene TRBV7-2, with TRBD1 as a possible D gene (5 bases). The V end was cut by 11 bases, the J end by 0 bases, with 19 bases between. The V gene's germline CDR1 is SGHTA and CDR2 FQGNSA. The CDR3 loop spans 15 amino acids. CDR3 region: CAGSMDGGTNYGYTF. In nucleotides, the CDR3 is TGTGCCGGATCCATGGACGGGGGGACTAACTATGGCTACACCTTC.

This clone was seen more than once but under ten times. The chain employs TRBV5-1 and TRBJ1-4; 7 positions agree with TRBD1. Germline V CDR1 and CDR2: SGHRS, YFSETQ. CDR3 length equals 14 residues. The J segment lost 7 bases and the V segment lost 3 bases, leaving 6 bases of the junction unmatched. CDR3 DNA sequence: TGCGCCAGCAGCTCCCCCGGGACAGCTGAAAAACTGTTTTTT. Protein product: CASSSPGTAEKLFF.

In DNA form, the CDR3 reads TGTGCCAGCAGTTTAGGCGGGTGGGACAGCCACCAAGAGACCCAGTACTTC. Its translation: CASSLGGWDSHQETQYF. The chain joins TRBV27 to TRBJ2-5; the match to TRBD1 covers 7 bases. The CDR3 is made up of 17 amino acids. Germline V lookup: CDR1 MNHEY, CDR2 SMNVEV (reference sequence). V was pared by 2 bases and J by 0 bases, with 9 bases of the junction left unmatched.

This clone has just one count. The chain uses TRBV3-1 (or the pseudogene TRBV3-2) and TRBJ2-5; maybe TRBD2 (5 bases). The V gene lost 2 bases and the J gene lost 5 bases, with 15 bases spanning the gap. CDR1 and CDR2 from the germline V gene are LGHDT and YNNKEL (reference sequence). The CDR3 length is 15 residues. The CDR3 loop is CASSQSRAPGETQYF. The CDR3 DNA follows: TGTGCCAGCAGCCAAAGTAGAGCGCCGGGGGAGACCCAGTACTTC.

This clone is a singleton in its sample. The sample contains more than one DNA sequence encoding this CDR3. This chain joins TRBV6-5 and TRBJ1-1; 7 positions match TRBD1. CDR3 length: 14 residues. CDR1 and CDR2 (germline): MNHEY, SVGAGI. Losses at the gene ends were 0 bases for V and 5 bases for J; bases not matched to a gene: 3. CDR3: CASSYSRGGTEAFF. The DNA for the CDR3 is TGTGCCAGCAGTTACTCCAGGGGGGGTACTGAAGCTTTCTTT.

The chain is built from TRBV7-2 and TRBJ1-4; maybe TRBD1 (5 bases). From germline, CDR1 is SGHTA and CDR2 FQGNSA. The CDR3 sequence is 14 residues long. Trimming took 6 bases from V and 8 from J, leaving 16 bases between them. CDR3 sequence (DNA): TGTGCCAGCAGGCAGACGGCGGGGGGGGAAAAACTGTTTTTT. Translated: CASRQTAGGEKLFF.

The chain uses TRBV6-4 and TRBJ2-1; TRBD2 aligns across 11 bases. V lost 3 bases, J lost 6 bases, and 4 bases stayed unmatched. The germline V gene has CDR1 MRHNA and CDR2 SNTAGT. This CDR3 has 15 residues. CDR3: CASSDSGGASNEQFF. In DNA form, the CDR3 reads TGTGCCAGCAGTGATAGCGGGGGGGCCTCCAATGAGCAGTTCTTC.

The J gene is TRBJ1-1, the V gene TRBV6-5; D is ambiguous. The germline CDR1 and CDR2 sequences are MNHEY and SVGAGI. This CDR3 contains 14 residues. Trimming removed 6 bases at V and 2 bases at J, with 13 bases between. The CDR3 DNA is TGTGCCAGCAGCCATCCCCGGCCCAACACTGAAGCTTTCTTT. Translating gives CASSHPRPNTEAFF.

The chain employs TRBV7-2 and TRBJ2-7; D is uncertain. CDR1 and CDR2 from the germline V gene are SGHTA and FQGNSA. This CDR3 comprises 14 residues. The ends were cut back, 2 bases at V and 5 bases at J, with 13 bases in the middle. CDR3: CASSLFRSRDEQYF. The CDR3 nucleotides read TGTGCCAGCAGCTTATTCCGATCCCGGGACGAGCAGTACTTC.

This chain connects TRBV18 to TRBJ2-7; 14 bases match TRBD2. Germline CDR1 and CDR2: KGHSH and LQKENI. Trimming took 2 bases from V and 3 from J; bases not matched to a gene: 0. The CDR3 runs 15 residues. The CDR3 nucleotides read TGTGCCAGCTCACCAGGGACTAGCGGGGGCTACGAGCAGTACTTC. It codes for CASSPGTSGGYEQYF.

The table lists this clone with a few counts. This CDR3 is CASSLAGQQYF. For the CDR3, the DNA is TGTGCCAGCAGTTTGGCAGGGCAACAGTACTTC. This chain connects TRBV12-3 or TRBV12-4 to TRBJ2-7; TRBD1 might be the D (5 bases). V shed 3 bases and J shed 10 bases, with 10 bases lying between them. This CDR3 has 11 amino acids.

V usage is TRBV6-5 and J usage is TRBJ2-1; 11 bases are shared with TRBD2. V lost 2 bases and J lost 6; bases outside the gene matches: 3. CDR1 and CDR2 from the germline V gene are MNHEY and SVGAGI. The CDR3 runs to 15 residues. As DNA, the CDR3 is TGTGCCAGCAGTTACGGGCTAGCGGGGGGCAATGAGCAGTTCTTC. Its protein product is CASSYGLAGGNEQFF.

The gene calls are TRBV9 and TRBJ2-3, with a tentative D call TRBD1 (5 bases). V shed 0 bases and J shed 5 bases, with 7 bases lying between them. Per the germline V gene, CDR1 is SGDLS and CDR2 is YYNGEE. The length of the CDR3 is 13 residues. Here the CDR3 DNA reads TGTGCCAGCAGCGTAGAGGGGATAGATACGCAGTATTTT. Its protein product is CASSVEGIDTQYF.

V is TRBV19 and J is TRBJ2-1; 8 positions agree with TRBD1. The CDR3 is 15 residues long. Per the germline V gene, CDR1 is LNHDA and CDR2 is SQIVND (reference sequence). V lost 4 bases and J lost 2; bases outside the gene matches: 4. The CDR3 DNA follows: TGTGCCAGTAGTAACCGGGACAGGCCCTACAATGAGCAGTTCTTC. This gives the protein CASSNRDRPYNEQFF. Using reference TRBV19 and TRBJ2-1 for the parts outside the CDR3, the full variable domain is DGGITQSPKYLFRKEGQNVTLSCEQNLNHDAMYWYRQDPGQGLRLIYYSQIVNDFQKGDIAEGYSVSREKKESFPLTVTSAQKNPTAFYLCASSNRDRPYNEQFFGPGTRLTVL.

The rearrangement uses TRBV12-3 or TRBV12-4 and TRBJ1-5; D unclear. The CDR3 spans 12 residues. V lost 6 bases, J lost 7 bases, and 10 bases lay in between. The CDR3 DNA follows: TGTGCCAGCAGAGTTCCGGGGCAGCCCCAGCATTTT. Residues: CASRVPGQPQHF.

This chain uses TRBV29-1 with TRBJ1-1; D gene uncertain. The V end was cut by 6 bases, the J end by 4 bases, with 12 bases between. The CDR3 sequence is 12 residues long. The V gene's germline CDR1 is SQVTM and CDR2 ANQGSEA. The CDR3 region has the DNA TGCAGCGTCCAAATATCGGGCACTGAAGCTTTCTTT. Amino acid sequence: CSVQISGTEAFF.

This chain uses TRBV9 with TRBJ2-2; possibly TRBD1 for D (7 bases). The germline V gene has CDR1 SGDLS and CDR2 YYNGEE. V lost 4 bases, J lost 7 bases, and 20 bases lay in between. The CDR3 loop spans 16 amino acids. The DNA of the CDR3 is TGTGCCAGCAGCCCCCGGGACAGCGGAGGGGGCGGGGAGCTGTTTTTT. Amino acid sequence: CASSPRDSGGGGELFF. The complete variable domain, with remaining parts taken from reference TRBV9 and TRBJ2-2, reads DSGVTQTPKHLITATGQRVTLRCSPRSGDLSVYWYQQSLDQGLQFLIQYYNGEERAKGNILERFSAQQFPDLHSELNLSSLELGDSALYFCASSPRDSGGGGELFFGEGSRLTVL.

The chain links TRBV4-2 to TRBJ1-2, with 9 bases matching TRBD1. CDR1 is LGHNA and CDR2 is YNFKEQ in the germline V gene. The CDR3 length is 15 residues. V lost 1 base, J lost 2 bases, and 2 bases stayed unmatched. The CDR3 reads CASSQVGTGNYGYTF. The CDR3 region has the DNA TGTGCCAGCAGCCAAGTTGGGACAGGGAACTATGGCTACACCTTC.

This clone was seen only once. The chain employs TRBV29-1 and TRBJ1-3; no firm D call. The CDR3 sequence is 13 residues long. From germline, CDR1 is SQVTM and CDR2 ANQGSEA. Trimming took off 3 bases at V and 0 bases at J, with 6 bases between the two ends. The DNA for the CDR3 is TGCAGCGTTGAGGCGACCTCTGGAAACACCATATATTTT. This gives the protein CSVEATSGNTIYF.

This clone has only a few counts. This chain joins TRBV6-5 and TRBJ1-2; possibly TRBD1 for D (5 bases). CDR1 is MNHEY and CDR2 is SVGAGI in the germline V gene. V shed 7 bases and J shed 4 bases, with 19 bases lying between them. This CDR3 has 15 residues. CDR3 in amino acids: CASKDGSGQSYGYTF. Here the CDR3 DNA reads TGTGCCAGCAAGGACGGGTCGGGGCAGAGCTATGGCTACACCTTC.